This T cell receptor beta chain was sequenced in a study of CD8+ T cells in alopecia areata. Study overall: Treatment comprised oral tofacitinib, 5 to 10 mg twice daily, in treated patients. After 6 to 18 months of tofacitinib, follow-up continued 6 months off drug.

The CDR3 loop spans 14 amino acids. Trimming removed 3 bases from V and 4 bases from J, with 12 bases in between. Germline assignment: CDR1 SGHDT and CDR2 YYEEEE. This sample's treatment: oral pan-JAK inhibitor, 5-10 mg twice daily. Peripheral blood and lesional scalp punch biopsies came from alopecia areata patients. After isolation, RNA underwent reverse transcription to generate cDNA as the sequencing template. Some clones are missing from TCRdb's copy, which holds only in-frame ones; the method was immunoSEQ multiplex PCR. The table includes about 140,000 clones, about 51% detected once. The sample in question was CD8+ T cells sorted from blood, obtained at week 4, from a patient treated with tofacitinib. The chain couples TRBV5-6 to TRBJ2-3; possible D gene TRBD1, 5 bases. This receptor was obtained from a human donor with alopecia areata. The CDR3 loop reads CASSSSDRSDTQYF. DNA of the CDR3: TGTGCCAGCAGCTCGAGTGACAGATCAGATACGCAGTATTTT.